The T cell receptor (beta chain) described here comes from a study of T cell repertoires in cytomegalovirus infection. Regarding the study as a whole: The study found HLA-C-restricted CMV-specific TCR beta clonotypes dominating the ex vivo response.

TCRdb fed the reads into MiXCR, producing one record per CDR3 protein. The table has a few hundred thousand distinct CDR3 sequences, about 34% seen once. In its sample, this clonotype was seen many times. Its antigen is not known. The ends were cut back, 5 bases at V and 4 bases at J, with 10 bases in the middle. Looked up from germline, CDR1 is SGHTA and CDR2 is FQGNSA. The CDR3 is 13 amino acids. Sequenced material: cultured PBMCs, taken from culture after CMV antigen stimulation. The sequence derives from a human donor in good health (CMV status not recorded). Some clones in this sample may be carry-over from other donors' samples. V is TRBV7-2 and J is TRBJ2-3; D is unclear. The CDR3 here is CASSATSADTQYF. In nucleotides, the CDR3 is TGTGCCAGCAGCGCTACCTCCGCAGATACGCAGTATTTT.